The T cell receptor (beta chain) under discussion was sequenced for a study of cytomegalovirus exposure and HLA in healthy donors. General observations from the study: A missense variant in DCLRE1C was later tied to TCR beta V- and J-gene trimming. The study put some 150 TCR beta chains on its list as cytomegalovirus-associated. A later analysis showed that HLA-associated TCR beta chains had undergone more clonal expansion than equally common others. Most of the TCR beta V segments (in an earlier analysis) were productive either about 87% or about 30% of the time.

Note on this clone: Its antigen is not known.

Researchers ran the PCR with 60 Vbeta and 13 Jbeta primers. Measured with immunoSEQ multiplex PCR; TCRdb has only the in-frame clones, and not every one. Of roughly 200,000 clones in the sample, about 81% were seen once. The receptor was derived from a woman aged 40 to 55 in good health and CMV-seronegative. The sample comprised PBMCs.

CDR3 coding DNA: TGTGCCAGCTCACTGGACAGGAGGAACACTGAAGCTTTCTTT. This sequence encodes CASSLDRRNTEAFF. This rearrangement joins TRBV18 to TRBJ1-1; the match to TRBD1 covers 7 bases. Trimming took 4 bases from V and 1 from J; bases not matched to a gene: 3. Germline V lookup: CDR1 KGHSH, CDR2 LQKENI. The CDR3 is made up of 14 amino acids.